A single sample gave rise to the 23 T cell receptor beta chains below, sequenced in a study of T cell responses to AZD1222 COVID-19 vaccine. Sequencing was performed with immunoSEQ multiplex PCR; in TCRdb, only in-frame clones are kept and a portion is missing. Of approximately 88,000 clones listed, 70% to 80% were seen once; the top ten hold over 20%. The sequences come from peripheral blood, collected on day 0 of AZD1222 vaccination. The origin of the receptors is an adult in good health.

V gene TRBV7-2 combines with J gene TRBJ2-1; D might be TRBD1 (5 bases). The germline V and J ends were trimmed by 0 bases and 8 bases, with 8 bases remaining between them. Germline CDR1 reads SGHTA; CDR2 reads FQGNSA. The CDR3 sequence is 13 residues long. The CDR3 sequence is CASSLAFRDEQFF. The CDR3 region has the DNA TGTGCCAGCAGCTTAGCTTTCAGGGATGAGCAGTTCTTC. The complete variable domain, with remaining parts taken from reference TRBV7-2 and TRBJ2-1, reads GAGVSQSPSNKVTEKGKDVELRCDPISGHTALYWYRQSLGQGLEFLIYFQGNSAPDKSGLPSDRFSAERTGGSVSTLTIQRTQQEDSAVYLCASSLAFRDEQFFGPGTRLTVL.

This clone was counted between two and nine times. The chain joins TRBV3-1 (or the pseudogene TRBV3-2) to TRBJ1-1; perhaps TRBD1 as D (5 bases). This CDR3 region has 15 residues. The germline CDR1 and CDR2 sequences are LGHDT and YNNKEL (reference sequence). Trimming took 0 bases from V and 5 from J, leaving 13 bases between them. The CDR3 loop reads CASSQEGGLGTEAFF. CDR3 nucleotide sequence: TGTGCCAGCAGCCAAGAGGGGGGTTTAGGAACTGAAGCTTTCTTT.

The V call is TRBV15, the J call TRBJ1-4, with D perhaps TRBD1 (5 bases). Germline assignment: CDR1 LNHNV and CDR2 YYDKDF (reference sequence). Deletions cut 2 bases from V and 5 bases from J, with 12 bases between. CDR3 length: 15 residues. CDR3 DNA sequence: TGTGCCACCAGCAGATCAGGGTCACGGAATGAAAAACTGTTTTTT. This encodes CATSRSGSRNEKLFF.

In its sample, this clone was seen a few times. J is TRBJ1-2 and V is TRBV14, with a weak D call TRBD1 (6 bases). V was clipped by 1 base and J by 4 bases, with 13 bases between them. The CDR3 has 15 residues. From germline, CDR1 is SGHDN and CDR2 FVKESK. The DNA of the CDR3 is TGTGCCAGCAGCCAAGGGGGCAGGGGTATCTATGGCTACACCTTC. Protein: CASSQGGRGIYGYTF. Based on the CDR3 plus reference TRBV14 and TRBJ1-2, the full variable domain is EAGVTQFPSHSVIEKGQTVTLRCDPISGHDNLYWYRRVMGKEIKFLLHFVKESKQDESGMPNNRFLAERTGGTYSTLKVQPAELEDSGVYFCASSQGGRGIYGYTFGSGTRLTVV.

The J gene is TRBJ1-2, the V gene TRBV4-1; D possibly corresponds to TRBD1 (6 bases). The CDR3 is 17 amino acids. The V and J ends lost 3 bases and 0 bases respectively, with 17 bases between them. The germline gives CDR1 MGHRA, CDR2 YSYEKL. The CDR3 reads CASSHGRRGGANYGYTF. In nucleotides, the CDR3 is TGCGCCAGCAGCCATGGACGGAGGGGGGGAGCTAACTATGGCTACACCTTC.

V usage is TRBV6-6 and J usage is TRBJ1-6, with unresolved D. V gave up 4 bases and J gave up 5 bases, with 6 bases separating them. The CDR3 has 13 amino acids. Germline assignment: CDR1 MNHNY and CDR2 SVGAGI (reference sequence). The CDR3 DNA is TGTGCCAGCAGTTCCGCTGATAATTCACCCCTCCACTTT. Its protein is CASSSADNSPLHF.

This clone was seen a handful of times. The chain recombines TRBV6-4 with TRBJ2-1; 15 bases align to TRBD2. The CDR3 spans 16 residues. The trim removed 5 bases at V and 9 bases at J, leaving 8 bases unmatched. CDR1 and CDR2 from the germline V gene are MRHNA and SNTAGT. The CDR3 DNA follows: TGTGCCAGCAGTTTCGGGGGACTAGCGGGAGGCACTGAGCAGTTCTTC. This encodes CASSFGGLAGGTEQFF.

The CDR3 DNA sequence: TGCGCCAGCAGTCAACCTGTCTATGGCTACACCTTC. Translated: CASSQPVYGYTF. The rearrangement links TRBV23-1 to TRBJ1-2; D is unclear. TRBV23-1 is assigned to the ORF class and has an uncertain function. The CDR3 sequence is 12 residues long. The V end lost 2 bases, the J end lost 4 bases, and 5 bases lay between the germline ends.

The gene calls are TRBV7-8 and TRBJ2-2; TRBD1 aligns across 11 bases. This CDR3 has 17 amino acids. V gave up 5 bases and J gave up 4 bases; unmatched junction bases: 9. Germline V CDR1 and CDR2: SGHVS, FQNEAQ. The DNA for the CDR3 is TGTGCCAGCAGCCGAGGCCGCGGGACAGGGGGCACCGGGGAGCTGTTTTTT. This sequence encodes CASSRGRGTGGTGELFF.

This clone was recorded once. The J gene is TRBJ2-1, the V gene TRBV7-6; D perhaps matches TRBD1 (5 bases). Germline assignment: CDR1 SGHVS and CDR2 FNYEAQ. The CDR3 runs to 14 residues. V dropped 7 bases and J dropped 1 base, with 11 bases sitting between them. The CDR3 nucleotides read TGTGCCAGCAAGGTAGGACATTCCTACAATGAGCAGTTCTTC. Amino acid sequence: CASKVGHSYNEQFF.

The rearrangement links TRBV30 to TRBJ1-2, with 7 bases lining up with TRBD1. The ends lost 3 bases at V and 2 bases at J; junction bases unmatched: 0. In germline, CDR1 is GTSNPN, CDR2 SVGIG (reference sequence). The CDR3 is 12 residues long. CDR3 sequence reads: CAWRTGNYGYTF. CDR3 sequence (DNA): TGTGCCTGGAGGACAGGGAACTATGGCTACACCTTC.

The rearrangement joins TRBV5-1 to TRBJ1-4, with 9 positions matching TRBD1. With 0 bases clipped from V and 8 bases from J, the junction kept 8 bases outside the gene matches. The CDR3 consists of 16 residues. Germline V gene data show CDR1 as SGHRS and CDR2 as YFSETQ. CDR3 coding DNA: TGCGCCAGCAGCTTGGCAGGGGACAGGGAGGGAGAAAAACTGTTTTTT. Translated: CASSLAGDREGEKLFF.

The chain links TRBV3-1 (or the pseudogene TRBV3-2) to TRBJ2-7, with 9 bases identical to TRBD2. The CDR3 loop spans 16 amino acids. In germline, CDR1 is LGHDT, CDR2 YNNKEL (reference sequence). V was pared by 2 bases and J by 4 bases, with 9 bases of the junction left unmatched. The CDR3 DNA reads as TGTGCCAGCAGCCAATGGGCTAGCGGGAAAGGTTACGAGCAGTACTTC. Its protein is CASSQWASGKGYEQYF.

The chain couples TRBV10-1 to TRBJ2-1, with 12 bases aligning to TRBD2. The V segment lost 4 bases and the J segment 9 bases; nucleotides outside the gene matches: 7. Germline values: CDR1 WNHNN, CDR2 SYGVQD (reference sequence). This CDR3 region has 15 residues. The chain's CDR3 is CASSALAGGHSEQFF. DNA for the CDR3: TGCGCCAGCAGTGCCCTAGCGGGAGGGCATAGTGAGCAGTTCTTC.

This chain uses TRBV6-5 with TRBJ2-7, with TRBD1 matching 7 bases. From germline, CDR1 is MNHEY and CDR2 SVGAGI. The CDR3 is made up of 14 amino acids. The ends lost 7 bases at V and 4 bases at J; junction bases unmatched: 10. The CDR3 region is CASNPPGQSYEQYF. CDR3 coding DNA: TGTGCCAGCAATCCACCGGGACAGAGTTACGAGCAGTACTTC.

The chain joins TRBV9 to TRBJ1-6, with a tentative D call TRBD1 (5 bases). Germline V gives CDR1 SGDLS, CDR2 YYNGEE. The V end was cut by 3 bases, the J end by 8 bases, with 12 bases between. This CDR3 region has 14 residues. CDR3 in DNA: TGTGCCAGCAGCGACGGGACGGGTGATTCACCCCTCCACTTT. Protein product: CASSDGTGDSPLHF.

This clone has a handful of counts. The chain links TRBV29-1 to TRBJ2-3; 8 nucleotides align to TRBD1. Per the germline V gene, CDR1 is SQVTM and CDR2 is ANQGSEA. V dropped 2 bases and J dropped 5; count of bases not matched to a gene: 6. The CDR3 has 14 residues. CDR3: CSVELTGAGDTQYF. CDR3 DNA: TGCAGCGTTGAATTGACAGGGGCAGGAGATACGCAGTATTTT.

The chain combines TRBV3-1 (or the pseudogene TRBV3-2) with TRBJ2-2; D might be TRBD1 or TRBD2, each matching 5 bases. The CDR3 extends over 14 amino acids. Germline V CDR1 and CDR2: LGHDT, YNNKEL (reference sequence). Trimming removed 4 bases from V and 6 bases from J, with 12 bases in between. The CDR3 DNA reads as TGTGCCAGCAGCCCCTCGGGGCCGGCCGGGGAGCTGTTTTTT. This sequence encodes CASSPSGPAGELFF.

The chain employs TRBV19 and TRBJ1-3, with 10 bases identical to TRBD1. Germline CDR1 and CDR2: LNHDA and SQIVND (reference sequence). V shed 8 bases, J shed 2 bases, and the junction held 9 bases outside the gene matches. The CDR3 spans 16 residues. CDR3 region: CASGTGEGVAGNTIYF. DNA for the CDR3: TGTGCCAGTGGGACAGGGGAAGGTGTCGCTGGAAACACCATATATTTT. The variable domain in full, completed from reference TRBV19 and TRBJ1-3, reads DGGITQSPKYLFRKEGQNVTLSCEQNLNHDAMYWYRQDPGQGLRLIYYSQIVNDFQKGDIAEGYSVSREKKESFPLTVTSAQKNPTAFYLCASGTGEGVAGNTIYFGEGSWLTVV.

This chain links TRBV5-1 with TRBJ2-5; 7 bases fit TRBD2. V lost 0 bases to trimming and J lost 5 bases; unmatched junction nucleotides: 7. The CDR3 sequence is 15 residues long. The germline V gene has CDR1 SGHRS and CDR2 YFSETQ. The CDR3 coding sequence is TGCGCCAGCAGCTTGGGGCCGGGAGGAACGGAGACCCAGTACTTC. This translates into CASSLGPGGTETQYF.

The CDR3 nucleotides are TGCGCCAGCAGCTTGGGGGACGGGGTGAACACTGAAGCTTTCTTT. The encoded protein is CASSLGDGVNTEAFF. The chain joins TRBV5-1 to TRBJ1-1; possible D gene TRBD1, 5 bases. V lost 0 bases, J lost 0 bases, and 9 bases lay in between. This CDR3 is 15 amino acids long. Germline V lookup: CDR1 SGHRS, CDR2 YFSETQ.

The V call is TRBV2, the J call TRBJ2-7; 7 nucleotides match TRBD2. CDR1 is SNHLY, CDR2 FYNNEI, per germline. The CDR3 extends over 15 amino acids. Losses at the gene ends were 3 bases for V and 2 bases for J; bases not matched to a gene: 7. CDR3 sequence reads: CASSDDGRSTYEQYF. The DNA for the CDR3 is TGTGCCAGCAGTGATGACGGGAGGTCGACCTACGAGCAGTACTTC.

This clone was seen only once. V is TRBV7-2 and J is TRBJ1-1; TRBD1 might be the D (6 bases). There are 16 residues in the CDR3. Per germline, CDR1 SGHTA and CDR2 FQGNSA. Trimming cost V 6 bases and J 2 bases, with 19 bases left between them. The CDR3 region is CASRFGGLGTNTEAFF. The DNA for the CDR3 is TGTGCCAGCAGGTTCGGGGGGCTGGGGACTAACACTGAAGCTTTCTTT.